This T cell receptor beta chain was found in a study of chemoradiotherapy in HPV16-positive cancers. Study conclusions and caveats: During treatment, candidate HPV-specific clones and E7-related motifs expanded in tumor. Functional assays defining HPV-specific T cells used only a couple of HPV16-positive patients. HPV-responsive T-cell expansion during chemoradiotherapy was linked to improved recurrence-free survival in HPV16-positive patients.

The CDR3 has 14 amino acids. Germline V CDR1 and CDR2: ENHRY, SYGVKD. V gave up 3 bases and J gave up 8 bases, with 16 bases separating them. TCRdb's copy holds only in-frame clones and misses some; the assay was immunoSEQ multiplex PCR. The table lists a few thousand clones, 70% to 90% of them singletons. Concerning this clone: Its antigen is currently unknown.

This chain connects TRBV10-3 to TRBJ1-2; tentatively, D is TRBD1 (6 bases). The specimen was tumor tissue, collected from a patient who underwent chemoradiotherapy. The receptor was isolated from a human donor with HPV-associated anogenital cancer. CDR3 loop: CAISEGQSTEGYTF. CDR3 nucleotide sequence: TGTGCCATCAGTGAAGGACAGTCGACTGAGGGCTACACCTTC.